The present T cell receptor (beta chain) was sequenced within a study of post-analysis software for immune sequencing data. At the level of the study: Disease courses included relapsing-remitting, secondary progressive and progressive-relapsing multiple sclerosis. Study-wide points: Those with multiple sclerosis, the patient group, showed significantly lower normalized Chao1 diversity than controls. Comparison of patients with controls showed 4 to 6 TRBV segments more frequent in patients, TRBV5-6, TRBV5-1 and TRBV20-1 among them. Strong same-batch co-clustering of samples appeared with F measure clustering.

Germline CDR1 and CDR2: MNHEY and SVGAGI. V lost 0 bases and J lost 0, with 7 bases in between. The CDR3 consists of 15 residues. Unique molecular identifiers tagged the TCR beta cDNA libraries. cDNA molecules numbering 450,000 to 650,000 came from roughly 1 to 10 million T cells. TCRdb fed the PCR reads into MiXCR, producing one record per CDR3 protein. The table includes about 820,000 distinct CDR3 sequences, 53% detected once. Details on this clonotype: Its antigen is undetermined.

The sequenced sample consisted of blood. The chain joins TRBV6-5 to TRBJ2-3, with D unclear. This sequence was found in a girl aged 10 to 17 with multiple sclerosis. CDR3 region: CASSYSTVSTDTQYF. Written as DNA, the CDR3 is TGTGCCAGCAGTTACTCGACTGTTAGCACAGATACGCAGTATTTT.